This record concerns one T cell receptor beta chain sequence. These data originate in a study of control samples from healthy donors and cancer patients. The CDR3 consists of 15 residues. Germline V CDR1 and CDR2: KGHDR, SFDVKD. V lost 0 bases and J lost 6, with 11 bases in between. Libraries were prepared by immunoSEQ multiplex PCR; TCRdb keeps only in-frame clonotypes and omits some of them. The sample comprises more than 95,000 clones, 87% of which are singletons, and about 8.7% rests with the top ten. This chain links TRBV24-1 with TRBJ1-5; D unresolved. The TCR was taken from a man aged 35 to 55 in good health. The sample taken for sequencing was blood. The CDR3 loop reads CATSDLDGPGQPQHF. CDR3 sequence (DNA): TGTGCCACCAGTGATTTGGACGGGCCGGGTCAGCCCCAGCATTTT.